This T cell receptor beta chain was sequenced during a study of T-cell memory formation after mild COVID-19. In TCRdb, the 5' RACE reads were re-called with MiXCR into one record per CDR3 protein. The table shows 170,000 or so distinct CDR3 sequences, with roughly 31% occurring only once. The J segment lost 4 bases and the V segment lost 4 bases, leaving 10 bases of the junction unmatched. Germline V gene lookup returns CDR1 LNHNV and CDR2 YYDKDF (reference sequence). This CDR3 contains 16 residues. Study results and caveats: Confirmation of SARS-CoV-2 specificity was lacking for second-wave clones peaking day 37.

This clonotype was recorded once. Its antigen remains unknown. What was sequenced was PBMCs or a T cell subset sorted from them (not recorded which). This receptor was obtained from an adult woman who had mild COVID-19 (a few samples of this study predate the infection). Cell type and time point are not known. V is TRBV15 and J is TRBJ2-7, with 10 bases that match TRBD2. CDR3 sequence: CATSKSRAGGPYEQYF. The DNA of the CDR3 is TGTGCCACCAGCAAGTCTCGAGCGGGAGGGCCTTACGAGCAGTACTTC.